This paragraph covers one TCR beta chain sequence. This sample was taken from a study of immune cell composition in non-small cell lung cancer. Study details: Tumours were mainly lung adenocarcinoma or squamous cell carcinoma.

Using immunoSEQ multiplex PCR, the repertoire was profiled, and TCRdb retains in-frame clones only, with some absent. The table records 1,500 to 2,000 clones, approximately 80% of them present only once. The CDR3 is 14 amino acids. Trimming stripped 4 bases from V and 3 bases from J, with 13 bases between. The germline V gene encodes CDR1 LNHNV and CDR2 YYDKDF (reference sequence). Template was genomic DNA from frozen, unsorted single-cell suspensions. This TCR derives from a human donor with non-small cell lung cancer. The rearrangement uses TRBV15 and TRBJ2-7; perhaps TRBD2 as D (5 bases). Input material: lung tumor tissue. The CDR3 nucleotides are TGTGCCACCAGCACCACCAGCGGTAGCTACGAGCAGTACTTC. This gives the protein CATSTTSGSYEQYF.